This T cell receptor beta chain was observed in a study of blood T cell repertoires in COVID-19. Repertoires were generated with immunoSEQ multiplex PCR, while TCRdb's copy carries only in-frame clones and drops some. The repertoire holds about 200,000 clones, 89% seen once, with roughly 8.8% in the top ten. Germline-derived CDR1 and CDR2 are SGHNT and YYREEE (reference sequence). Trimming took off 2 bases at V and 7 bases at J, with 12 bases between the two ends. The length of the CDR3 is 14 residues. The chain uses TRBV5-4 and TRBJ1-4; TRBD1 is a possible D gene (6 bases). The sample comprised PBMCs or T cells enriched from blood (not recorded which). The receptor was derived from a woman between 18 and 30 years old who had recovered from COVID-19. The chain's CDR3 is CASSLGTKGEKLFF. The CDR3 nucleotides are TGTGCCAGCAGCTTAGGGACAAAGGGTGAAAAACTGTTTTTT. Drawing the rest from reference TRBV5-4 and TRBJ1-4, the complete variable domain is ETGVTQSPTHLIKTRGQQVTLRCSSQSGHNTVSWYQQALGQGPQFIFQYYREEENGRGNFPPRFSGLQFPNYSSELNVNALELDDSALYLCASSLGTKGEKLFFGSGTQLSVL.